This T cell receptor (beta chain) comes out of a study of shared clonotypes between healthy human individuals. Overall study context: Serving as donors were two women and three men, whose ages spanned 18 to 49. The study used three CD4 naive, three CD4 memory, two CD8 naive and one CD8 memory plate per donor. The study's findings and limits: Larger estimated richness was generally recorded for naive subsets relative to memory subsets. Since donors were few, the genetic and exposure-history diversity represented was limited.

As concerns this clone: Its matching antigen is unknown.

The protocol was immunoSEQ multiplex PCR, while the TCRdb copy is restricted to in-frame clones and leaves out a portion. The sample contains some 1,400,000 clones, roughly 97% of which appear only once. Per germline, CDR1 SGHRS and CDR2 YFSETQ. V was clipped by 2 bases and J by 8 bases, with 14 bases between them. The CDR3 is made up of 15 amino acids. Material: naive CD4+ T cells sorted from blood. Regarding subset: CD45RA+ positively selected. The receptor was derived from a man aged 25 to 40 in good health. The chain carries TRBV5-1 and TRBJ2-6, with a tentative D call TRBD1 (6 bases). The CDR3 here is CASSFELQGTNVLTF. CDR3 DNA: TGCGCCAGCAGCTTCGAACTACAGGGCACCAACGTCCTGACTTTC.